This is a list of T cell receptor beta chains from one sample in a study of blood T cell repertoires in COVID-19. Data came from immunoSEQ multiplex PCR; TCRdb stores just in-frame clones and leaves some out. This repertoire shows approximately 280,000 clones, 90% found once; its top ten account for approximately 1.5%. Sequenced input: PBMCs or T cells enriched from blood (not recorded which). These receptors were obtained from a young woman with acute COVID-19. The CDR3 runs from the conserved cysteine through the conserved F or W. D genes are given only for firm matches. The listing skips clone size in some rows; elsewhere it reads once, few, many or a size class.

D	J	V	size	CDR3	DNA
.	TRBJ2-1	TRBV30	.	CAWSVQTIYNEQFF	TGTGCCTGGAGTGTCCAAACTATATACAATGAGCAGTTCTTC
.	TRBJ1-3	TRBV3-1/TRBV3-2	.	CASSPQRGGSGNTIYF	TGTGCCAGCAGCCCGCAAAGAGGGGGATCTGGAAACACCATATATTTT
.	TRBJ2-3	TRBV2	many	CASRRDQGSTDTQYF	TGTGCCAGCAGAAGAGACCAGGGGAGCACAGATACGCAGTATTTT
.	TRBJ1-4	TRBV4-3	.	CASSQNRQDVRKLFF	TGCGCCAGCAGCCAAAACCGACAGGACGTGAGAAAACTGTTTTTT
.	TRBJ1-3	TRBV7-9	.	CASSSAGNTIYF	TGTGCCAGCAGCTCAGCTGGAAACACCATATATTTT
.	TRBJ2-1	TRBV5-5	.	CASSLAGNEQFF	TGTGCCAGCAGCTTGGCAGGGAATGAGCAGTTCTTC
.	TRBJ1-3	TRBV2	few	CASSATYSGNTIYF	TGTGCCAGCAGTGCGACATACTCTGGAAACACCATATATTTT
.	TRBJ2-7	TRBV27	.	CASSSTTHPVAYEQYF	TGTGCCAGCAGTTCAACCACCCACCCGGTAGCCTACGAGCAGTACTTC
.	TRBJ1-6	TRBV11-1	.	CASSLGLTNSPLHF	TGTGCCAGCAGCTTGGGACTGACTAATTCACCCCTCCACTTT
TRBD2	TRBJ2-7	TRBV13	.	CASSLATSGLSYEQYF	TGTGCCAGCAGCTTAGCCACTAGCGGCCTTTCCTACGAGCAGTACTTC
TRBD1	TRBJ1-2	TRBV7-6	.	CASSPYARDRGGENYGYTF	TGTGCCAGCAGCCCCTACGCTAGGGACAGGGGAGGAGAAAACTATGGCTACACCTTC
.	TRBJ2-7	TRBV5-3	.	CARSLEGLLERMSSYEQYF	TGTGCCAGAAGCCTGGAGGGCCTACTAGAGCGGATGAGCTCCTACGAGCAGTACTTC
.	TRBJ2-6	TRBV5-1	.	CASSFFSPEIALGPDGANVLTF	TGCGCCAGCAGCTTTTTTTCCCCAGAGATAGCTCTAGGTCCGGATGGGGCCAACGTCCTGACTTTC
TRBD2	TRBJ2-7	TRBV3-1/TRBV3-2	.	CASSLAWLAGGPREQYF	TGTGCCAGCAGCCTTGCCTGGCTAGCGGGAGGGCCACGCGAGCAGTACTTC